Following are 14 T cell receptor beta chains from one sample sequenced in a study of human T cells and chemical hapten exposure. As to time point: patch test 3, about 24 weeks after DPC sensitization. Treatment given: therapeutic diphenylcyclopropenone sensitization with weekly scalp DPC. Via MiXCR, TCRdb re-called the RACE reads, giving one row per CDR3 protein. The data contain just under 65,000 distinct CDR3 sequences, about 10% of them singletons. The source material was whole blood, sampled in connection with sensitization to the hapten diphenylcyclopropenone (DPC). These receptors all come from a woman in her thirties with alopecia areata. Some clones in this sample may be carry-over from other donors' samples.

This chain connects TRBV28 to TRBJ2-1, with 9 bases fitting TRBD2. The germline V gene encodes CDR1 MDHEN and CDR2 SYDVKM. V lost 6 bases to trimming and J lost 7 bases; unmatched junction nucleotides: 13. The CDR3 runs to 16 residues. The CDR3 sequence: CASSPVSGRPWNEQFF. CDR3 nucleotide sequence: TGTGCCAGCAGCCCTGTTAGCGGGAGACCGTGGAATGAGCAGTTCTTC.

Ten or more counts support this clonotype. The rearrangement links TRBV7-9 to TRBJ2-5; no clear D. Per the germline V gene, CDR1 is SEHNR and CDR2 is FQNEAQ (reference sequence). Trimming pared 4 bases from V and 8 bases from J, leaving 17 bases between. This CDR3 has 14 residues. CDR3 protein: CASSSMGLQFTQYF. CDR3 nucleotide sequence: TGTGCCAGCAGCTCGATGGGGTTACAGTTTACCCAGTACTTC.

This clonotype was found many times. The CDR3 nucleotides are TGTGCCAGCACCCCCTCTGGCCACTTGGATTCTTTCTTT. This codes for CASTPSGHLDSFF. The rearrangement joins TRBV28 to TRBJ1-1; D is uncertain. V lost 7 bases and J 12 bases, leaving 21 bases between the germline ends. Germline assignment: CDR1 MDHEN and CDR2 SYDVKM. CDR3 length: 13 residues.

This clonotype was observed many times. The V call is TRBV4-3, the J call TRBJ1-4; 9 bases line up with TRBD1. The germline gives CDR1 LGHNA, CDR2 YSLEER. The length of the CDR3 is 14 residues. V gave up 4 bases and J gave up 8 bases; unmatched junction bases: 5. The CDR3: CASSLGTGQEKLFF. CDR3 sequence (DNA): TGCGCCAGCAGCCTCGGGACAGGGCAGGAAAAACTGTTTTTT.

The rearrangement joins TRBV18 to TRBJ2-3; 9 positions match TRBD2. The germline V gene has CDR1 KGHSH and CDR2 LQKENI. This CDR3 contains 16 residues. V trimming: 3 bases; J trimming: 8 bases; junction bases outside the gene matches: 12. CDR3 sequence reads: CASSPSGTSSVSTQYF. CDR3 nucleotides: TGTGCCAGCTCACCGTCCGGGACTAGCTCCGTTTCTACGCAGTATTTT.

This clonotype has just a few counts. The chain couples TRBV18 to TRBJ1-4, with a possible D match to TRBD1 (6 bases). This CDR3 has 13 amino acids. Between the trimmed V and J ends, which lost 9 bases and 1 base, there was a span of 9 bases. Germline V lookup: CDR1 KGHSH, CDR2 LQKENI. CDR3 in amino acids: CASLRGTNEKLFF. The DNA of the CDR3 is TGTGCCAGTCTCAGGGGAACTAATGAAAAACTGTTTTTT.

V usage is TRBV2 and J usage is TRBJ1-2; no reliable D call. The CDR3 length is 15 residues. Trimming left V 9 bases short and J 4 bases short, with 21 bases between. Germline assignment: CDR1 SNHLY and CDR2 FYNNEI. The CDR3 is CARAVGTGRGYGYTF. CDR3 nucleotide sequence: TGTGCCAGGGCGGTGGGCACCGGCCGGGGCTATGGCTACACCTTC.

At least ten counts were recorded for this clonotype. V usage is TRBV12-3 or TRBV12-4 and J usage is TRBJ1-3, with 7 bases lining up with TRBD1. CDR3 length equals 15 residues. Unmatched junction bases numbered 7, after V lost 4 bases and J lost 4 bases. The CDR3 nucleotides read TGTGCCAGCAGTTCACGGACAGGAGCCGGAAACACCATATATTTT. Translation gives CASSSRTGAGNTIYF.

This clonotype appeared many times. The V call is TRBV18, the J call TRBJ1-5; a possible D gene is TRBD1 (5 bases). The CDR3 sequence is 16 residues long. Germline loops: CDR1 KGHSH, CDR2 LQKENI. V lost 4 bases to trimming and J lost 0 bases, with 13 bases between them. CDR3 region: CASSQLGLNSNQPQHF. As DNA, the CDR3 is TGTGCCAGCTCACAATTGGGACTCAATAGCAATCAGCCCCAGCATTTT.

This clonotype was counted a few times. V gene TRBV7-3 combines with J gene TRBJ2-5; 8 bases align to TRBD2. Germline V gene data show CDR1 as SGHTA and CDR2 as FQGTGA. Trimming at V came to 3 bases and at J to 5 bases, leaving 8 bases not matched to a gene. This CDR3 spans 15 amino acids. The CDR3, as DNA: TGTGCCAGCAGCTTTGTCCGGGGGGGCCTGGAGACCCAGTACTTC. Translation: CASSFVRGGLETQYF.

The V call is TRBV12-3 or TRBV12-4, the J call TRBJ2-5; D is ambiguous. The ends were cut back, 2 bases at V and 1 base at J, with 5 bases in the middle. The CDR3 consists of 13 residues. Here the CDR3 DNA reads TGTGCCAGCAGTTTAATGGGCCAAGAGACCCAGTACTTC. Translating gives CASSLMGQETQYF.

The chain couples TRBV7-2 to TRBJ1-5, with D unresolved. CDR1 is SGHTA and CDR2 is FQGNSA in the germline V gene. V dropped 1 base and J dropped 3 bases, with 4 bases sitting between them. The CDR3 length is 13 residues. CDR3 coding DNA: TGTGCCAGCAGCTTAGAATACAATCAGCCCCAGCATTTT. The encoded protein is CASSLEYNQPQHF.

The chain combines TRBV5-1 with TRBJ2-5, with D possibly being TRBD1 (6 bases). The CDR3 contains 14 residues. Looked up from germline, CDR1 is SGHRS and CDR2 is YFSETQ. Trimming took 4 bases from V and 3 from J, leaving 13 bases between them. CDR3 loop: CASSMDSSEETQYF. The CDR3 bases are TGCGCCAGCAGCATGGACAGCAGTGAAGAGACCCAGTACTTC.

Many counts were recorded for this clonotype. J is TRBJ2-7 and V is TRBV5-1; 7 bases agree with TRBD2. CDR1 and CDR2 from the germline V gene are SGHRS and YFSETQ. V dropped 0 bases and J dropped 3; count of bases not matched to a gene: 6. The CDR3 is made up of 15 amino acids. CDR3 protein: CASSLDWTRSYEQYF. The CDR3 DNA follows: TGCGCCAGCAGCTTGGATTGGACTAGGAGCTACGAGCAGTACTTC.